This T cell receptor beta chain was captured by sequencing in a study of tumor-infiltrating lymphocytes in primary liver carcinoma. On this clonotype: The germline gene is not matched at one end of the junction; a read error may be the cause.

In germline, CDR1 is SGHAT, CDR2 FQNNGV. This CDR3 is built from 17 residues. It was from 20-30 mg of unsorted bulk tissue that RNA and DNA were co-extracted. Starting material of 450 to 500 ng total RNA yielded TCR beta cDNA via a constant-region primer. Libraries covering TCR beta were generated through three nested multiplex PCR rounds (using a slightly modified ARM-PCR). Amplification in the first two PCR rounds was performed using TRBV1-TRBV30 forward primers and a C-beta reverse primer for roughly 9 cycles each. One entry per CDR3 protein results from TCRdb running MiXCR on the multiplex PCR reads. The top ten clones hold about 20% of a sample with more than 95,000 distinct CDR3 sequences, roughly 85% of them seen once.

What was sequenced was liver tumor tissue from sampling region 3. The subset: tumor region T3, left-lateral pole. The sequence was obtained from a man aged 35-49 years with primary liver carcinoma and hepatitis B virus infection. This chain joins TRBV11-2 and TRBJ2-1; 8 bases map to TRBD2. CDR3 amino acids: CASSLDMGGRFYSEQFF. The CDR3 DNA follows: TGTGCCAGCAGTTTAGATATGGGCGGGAGGTTCTACAGTGAGCAGTTCTTC.